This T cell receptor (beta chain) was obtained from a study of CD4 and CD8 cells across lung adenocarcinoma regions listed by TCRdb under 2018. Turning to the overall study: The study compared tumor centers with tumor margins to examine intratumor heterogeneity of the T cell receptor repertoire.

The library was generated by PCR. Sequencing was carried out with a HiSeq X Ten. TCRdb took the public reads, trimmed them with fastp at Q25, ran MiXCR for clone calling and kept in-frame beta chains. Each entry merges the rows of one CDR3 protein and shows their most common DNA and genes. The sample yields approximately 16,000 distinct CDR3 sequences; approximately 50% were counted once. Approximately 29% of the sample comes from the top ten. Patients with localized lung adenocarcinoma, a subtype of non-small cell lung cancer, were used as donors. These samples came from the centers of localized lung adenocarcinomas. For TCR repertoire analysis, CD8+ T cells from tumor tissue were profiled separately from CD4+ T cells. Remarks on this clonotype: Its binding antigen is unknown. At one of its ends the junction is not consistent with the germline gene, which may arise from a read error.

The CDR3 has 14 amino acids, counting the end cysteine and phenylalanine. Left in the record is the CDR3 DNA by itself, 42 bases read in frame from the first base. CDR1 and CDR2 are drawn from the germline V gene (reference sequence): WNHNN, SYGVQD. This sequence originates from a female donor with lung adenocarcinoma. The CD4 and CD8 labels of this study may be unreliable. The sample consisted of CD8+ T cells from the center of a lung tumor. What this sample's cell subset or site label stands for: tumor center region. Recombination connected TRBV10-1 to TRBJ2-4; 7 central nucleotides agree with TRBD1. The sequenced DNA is TGCGGCAGCAGGGGGTTAACTAGCAAAAACATTCAGTACTTC. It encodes CGSRGLTSKNIQYF.